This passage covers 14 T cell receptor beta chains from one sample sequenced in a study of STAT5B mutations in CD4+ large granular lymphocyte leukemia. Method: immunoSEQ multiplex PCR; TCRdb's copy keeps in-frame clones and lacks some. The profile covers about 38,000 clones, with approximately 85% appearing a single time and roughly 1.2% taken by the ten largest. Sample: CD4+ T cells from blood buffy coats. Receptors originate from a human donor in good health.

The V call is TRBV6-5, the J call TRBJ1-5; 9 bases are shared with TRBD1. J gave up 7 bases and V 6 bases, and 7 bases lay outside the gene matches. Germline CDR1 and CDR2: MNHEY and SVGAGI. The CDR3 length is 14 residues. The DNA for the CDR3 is TGTGCCAGCAGATTAACAGGGGGCAGACAGCCCCAGCATTTT. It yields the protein CASRLTGGRQPQHF.

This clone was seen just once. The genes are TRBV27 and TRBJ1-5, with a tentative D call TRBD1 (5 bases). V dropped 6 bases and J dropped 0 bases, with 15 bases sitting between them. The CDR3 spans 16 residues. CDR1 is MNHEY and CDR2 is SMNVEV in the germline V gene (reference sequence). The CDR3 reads CASSTRGPYSNQPQHF. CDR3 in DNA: TGTGCCAGCAGCACGAGGGGCCCCTATAGCAATCAGCCCCAGCATTTT.

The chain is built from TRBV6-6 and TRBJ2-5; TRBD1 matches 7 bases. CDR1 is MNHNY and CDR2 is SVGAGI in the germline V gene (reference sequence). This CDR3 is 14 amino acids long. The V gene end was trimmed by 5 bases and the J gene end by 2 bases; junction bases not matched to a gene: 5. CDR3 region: CASSRDRVQETQYF. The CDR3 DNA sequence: TGTGCCAGCAGTCGAGACAGGGTTCAAGAGACCCAGTACTTC.

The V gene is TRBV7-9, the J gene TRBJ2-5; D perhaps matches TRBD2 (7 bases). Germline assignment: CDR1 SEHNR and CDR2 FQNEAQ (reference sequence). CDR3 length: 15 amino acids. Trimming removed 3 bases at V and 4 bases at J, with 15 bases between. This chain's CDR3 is CASSLSGGGLETQYF. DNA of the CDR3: TGTGCCAGCAGCTTGTCGGGGGGCGGGCTAGAGACCCAGTACTTC. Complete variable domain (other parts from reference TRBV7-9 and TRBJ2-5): DTGVSQNPRHKITKRGQNVTFRCDPISEHNRLYWYRQTLGQGPEFLTYFQNEAQLEKSRLLSDRFSAERPKGSFSTLEIQRTEQGDSAMYLCASSLSGGGLETQYFGPGTRLLVL.

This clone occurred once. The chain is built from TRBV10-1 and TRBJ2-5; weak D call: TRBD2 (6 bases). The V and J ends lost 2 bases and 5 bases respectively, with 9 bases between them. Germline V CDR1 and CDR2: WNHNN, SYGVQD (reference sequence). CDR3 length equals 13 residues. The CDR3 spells CASSERGGETQYF. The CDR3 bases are TGCGCCAGCAGTGAGAGAGGAGGGGAGACCCAGTACTTC.

The CDR3 here is CAISLTGTASEQYF. The CDR3 DNA reads TGTGCCATCAGTCTGACAGGGACGGCGAGCGAGCAGTACTTC. The chain recombines TRBV10-3 with TRBJ2-7; 7 bases match TRBD1. Germline V gives CDR1 ENHRY, CDR2 SYGVKD. With 5 bases clipped from V and 6 bases from J, the junction kept 10 bases outside the gene matches. This CDR3 has 14 residues.

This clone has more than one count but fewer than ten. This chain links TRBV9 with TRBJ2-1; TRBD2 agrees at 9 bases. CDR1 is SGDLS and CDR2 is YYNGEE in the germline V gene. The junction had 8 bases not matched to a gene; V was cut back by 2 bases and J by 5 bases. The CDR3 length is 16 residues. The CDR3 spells CASSVDAGGSNNEQFF. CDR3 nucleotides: TGTGCCAGCAGCGTCGACGCGGGGGGGAGCAACAATGAGCAGTTCTTC.

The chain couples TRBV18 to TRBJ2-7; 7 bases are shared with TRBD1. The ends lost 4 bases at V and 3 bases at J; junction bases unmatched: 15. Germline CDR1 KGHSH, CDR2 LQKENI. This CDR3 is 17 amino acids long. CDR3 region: CASSQTNRRDSYYEQYF. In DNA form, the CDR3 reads TGTGCCAGCTCACAGACTAATCGCCGGGACAGTTACTACGAGCAGTACTTC.

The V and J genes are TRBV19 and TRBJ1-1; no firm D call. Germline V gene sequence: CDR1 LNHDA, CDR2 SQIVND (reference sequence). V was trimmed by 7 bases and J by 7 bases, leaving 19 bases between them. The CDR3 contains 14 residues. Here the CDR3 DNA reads TGTGCCAGTAACTTCCGGACCCCCGGAGGTGAAGCTTTCTTT. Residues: CASNFRTPGGEAFF.

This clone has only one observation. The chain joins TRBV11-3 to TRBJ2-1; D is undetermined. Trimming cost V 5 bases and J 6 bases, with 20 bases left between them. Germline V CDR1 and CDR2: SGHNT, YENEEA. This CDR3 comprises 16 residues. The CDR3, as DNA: TGTGCCAGCAGCCCTCTTTTGCGACCAACCCCCAATGAGCAGTTCTTC. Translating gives CASSPLLRPTPNEQFF.

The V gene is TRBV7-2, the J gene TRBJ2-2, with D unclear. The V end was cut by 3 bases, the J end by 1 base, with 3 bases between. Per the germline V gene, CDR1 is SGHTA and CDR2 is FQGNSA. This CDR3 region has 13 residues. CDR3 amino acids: CASSLKNTGELFF. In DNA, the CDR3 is TGTGCCAGCAGCTTGAAGAACACCGGGGAGCTGTTTTTT.

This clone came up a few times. The CDR3 coding sequence is TGTGCCATCCACCCCGCCGGGGGTGGTCAGCCCCAGCATTTT. Its translation is CAIHPAGGGQPQHF. The rearrangement links TRBV6-6 to TRBJ1-5, with D possibly TRBD1 on 5 matching bases. V was pared by 10 bases and J by 6 bases, with 19 bases between. CDR1 and CDR2 (germline): MNHNY, SVGAGI (reference sequence). This CDR3 has 14 amino acids.

The CDR3 DNA sequence: TGTGCCAGCACCCCGCGGAGGGGGGAGACCCAGTACTTC. Protein sequence: CASTPRRGETQYF. The rearrangement links TRBV5-6 to TRBJ2-5; D may correspond to TRBD1 or TRBD2 (6 bases each). Germline V gene data show CDR1 as SGHDT and CDR2 as YYEEEE. The CDR3 length is 13 residues. The V and J ends lost 6 bases and 5 bases respectively, with 14 bases between them. The variable domain in full, completed from reference TRBV5-6 and TRBJ2-5, reads DAGVTQSPTHLIKTRGQQVTLRCSPKSGHDTVSWYQQALGQGPQFIFQYYEEEERQRGNFPDRFSGHQFPNYSSELNVNALLLGDSALYLCASTPRRGETQYFGPGTRLLVL.

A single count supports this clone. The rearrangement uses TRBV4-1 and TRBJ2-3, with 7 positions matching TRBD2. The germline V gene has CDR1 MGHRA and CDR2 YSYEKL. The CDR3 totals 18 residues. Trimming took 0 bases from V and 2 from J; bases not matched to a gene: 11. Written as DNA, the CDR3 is TGCGCCAGCAGCCAAGATTTAGGAGCGGGGAGCCTCACAGATACGCAGTATTTT. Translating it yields CASSQDLGAGSLTDTQYF.